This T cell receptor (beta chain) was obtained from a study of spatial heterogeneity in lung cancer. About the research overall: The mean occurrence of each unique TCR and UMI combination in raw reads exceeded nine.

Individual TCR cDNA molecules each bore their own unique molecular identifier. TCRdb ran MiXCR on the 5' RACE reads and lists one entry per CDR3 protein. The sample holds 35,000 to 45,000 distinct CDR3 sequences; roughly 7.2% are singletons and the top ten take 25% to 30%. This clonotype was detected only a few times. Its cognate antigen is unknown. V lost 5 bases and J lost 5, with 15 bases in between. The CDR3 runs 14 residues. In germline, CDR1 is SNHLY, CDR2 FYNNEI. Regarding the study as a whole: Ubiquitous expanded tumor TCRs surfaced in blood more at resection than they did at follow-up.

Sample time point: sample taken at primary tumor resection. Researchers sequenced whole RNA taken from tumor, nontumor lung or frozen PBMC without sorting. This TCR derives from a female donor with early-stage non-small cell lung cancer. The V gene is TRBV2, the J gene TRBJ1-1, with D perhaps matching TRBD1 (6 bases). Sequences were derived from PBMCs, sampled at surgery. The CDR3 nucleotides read TGTGCCAGCAGTCGAACAACAGGGCCAACTGAAGCTTTCTTT. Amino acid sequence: CASSRTTGPTEAFF.